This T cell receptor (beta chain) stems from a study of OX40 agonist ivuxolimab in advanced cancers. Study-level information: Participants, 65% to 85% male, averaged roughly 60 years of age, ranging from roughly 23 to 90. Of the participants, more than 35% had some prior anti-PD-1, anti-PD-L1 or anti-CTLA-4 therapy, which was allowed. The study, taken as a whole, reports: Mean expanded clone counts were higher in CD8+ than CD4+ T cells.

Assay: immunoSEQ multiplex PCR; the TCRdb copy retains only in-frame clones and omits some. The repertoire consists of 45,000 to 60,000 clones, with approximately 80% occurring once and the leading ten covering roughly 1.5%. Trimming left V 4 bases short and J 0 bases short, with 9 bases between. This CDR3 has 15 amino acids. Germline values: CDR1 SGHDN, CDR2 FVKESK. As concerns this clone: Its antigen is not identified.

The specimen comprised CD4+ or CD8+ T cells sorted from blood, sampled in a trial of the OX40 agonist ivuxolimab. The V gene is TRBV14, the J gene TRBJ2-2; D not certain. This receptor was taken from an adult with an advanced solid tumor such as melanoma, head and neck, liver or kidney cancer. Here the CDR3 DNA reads TGTGCCAGCAGCCGTACGAGTTCGAACACCGGGGAGCTGTTTTTT. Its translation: CASSRTSSNTGELFF. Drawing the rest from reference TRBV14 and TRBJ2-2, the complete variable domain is EAGVTQFPSHSVIEKGQTVTLRCDPISGHDNLYWYRRVMGKEIKFLLHFVKESKQDESGMPNNRFLAERTGGTYSTLKVQPAELEDSGVYFCASSRTSSNTGELFFGEGSRLTVL.